This TCR beta chain was identified in a study of T cells in Graves' hyperthyroidism and ophthalmopathy. The CDR3 covers 13 residues. Germline assignment: CDR1 KGHSH and CDR2 LQKENI. Trimming removed 2 bases at V and 6 bases at J, with 8 bases between. What was amplified from RNA transcripts were TCR beta CDR3 regions. During a first-round RT-PCR of the TCR CDR3, the HTBI primer set was used. MiXCR, run by TCRdb on the multiplex PCR reads, gives a single entry per CDR3 protein. The table has some 270,000 distinct CDR3 sequences, roughly 13% seen once. This clonotype showed up many times. Patients with uncontrolled infections, other autoimmune diseases, pregnancy or lactation were excluded. Each diagnosis was grounded in clinical symptoms, serum thyroxine and TRAb, thyroid ultrasound, and orbital computed tomography.

What was sequenced was blood. The clonotype comes from a middle-aged woman with Graves' hyperthyroidism. The gene calls are TRBV18 and TRBJ2-1, with a tentative D call TRBD1 (5 bases). CDR3 sequence reads: CASSPTQGNEQFF. CDR3 bases: TGTGCCAGCTCACCAACGCAGGGCAATGAGCAGTTCTTC.